A single sample is the source of the 27 T cell receptor beta chains below, sequenced in a study of blood T cell repertoires in COVID-19. Profiling relied on immunoSEQ multiplex PCR, and the TCRdb table lists in-frame clones only, not all of them. The sample includes roughly 180,000 clones, 75% to 90% of them seen just once. Sequenced sample: peripheral blood. The source of these receptors is a woman in her thirties or forties with COVID-19, enrolled during active disease.

The rearrangement joins TRBV2 to TRBJ2-7, with TRBD2 as a possible D gene (5 bases). V dropped 4 bases and J dropped 10 bases, with 11 bases sitting between them. Per the germline V gene, CDR1 is SNHLY and CDR2 is FYNNEI. This CDR3 has 11 amino acids. CDR3 nucleotides: TGTGCCAGCAGTGGGGCCGCGGGCCAGTACTTC. Translation gives CASSGAAGQYF.

This clone has only a few counts. This chain links TRBV19 with TRBJ2-1; TRBD1 matches 9 bases. Per germline, CDR1 LNHDA and CDR2 SQIVND (reference sequence). This CDR3 is 14 amino acids long. The V gene end was trimmed by 11 bases and the J gene end by 4 bases; junction bases not matched to a gene: 9. Here the CDR3 DNA reads TGTGCCGTCCGGTCCGGGACAGGGTACAATGAGCAGTTCTTC. Translation gives CAVRSGTGYNEQFF.

This clone was detected only a few times. The genes are TRBV7-9 and TRBJ1-1; TRBD1 might be the D (5 bases). The CDR3 has 15 amino acids. The V end was cut by 5 bases, the J end by 1 base, with 14 bases between. CDR1 is SEHNR, CDR2 FQNEAQ, per germline (reference sequence). CDR3 sequence reads: CASSPPGEGNTEAFF. In DNA, the CDR3 is TGTGCCAGCAGCCCCCCGGGGGAGGGGAACACTGAAGCTTTCTTT.

This rearrangement joins TRBV2 to TRBJ1-5, with D uncertain. The V and J ends lost 4 bases and 4 bases respectively, with 5 bases between them. The CDR3 runs 12 residues. From germline, CDR1 is SNHLY and CDR2 FYNNEI. For the CDR3, the DNA is TGTGCCAGCAGTGGGCAGAATCAGCCCCAGCATTTT. It codes for CASSGQNQPQHF.

This clone was observed a few times. V is TRBV5-6 and J is TRBJ1-5; D unresolved. The germline CDR1 and CDR2 sequences are SGHDT and YYEEEE. Deletions cut 2 bases from V and 3 bases from J, with 9 bases between. The CDR3 is made up of 14 amino acids. In nucleotides, the CDR3 is TGTGCCAGCAGCTTCCCGGGGAACAATCAGCCCCAGCATTTT. It yields the protein CASSFPGNNQPQHF.

The V and J genes are TRBV27 and TRBJ1-1, with TRBD1 matching over 7 bases. CDR1 is MNHEY and CDR2 is SMNVEV in the germline V gene (reference sequence). Germline trimming cut 6 bases from V and 2 bases from J; bases unmatched to any gene: 9. The CDR3 runs 15 residues. CDR3 bases: TGTGCCAGCAGCAAAGCGAGGGGGCAAAACACTGAAGCTTTCTTT. It translates to CASSKARGQNTEAFF.

This clone was detected a few times. The chain is built from TRBV19 and TRBJ2-7; 8 bases align to TRBD2. CDR3 length equals 16 residues. Germline trimming cut 1 base from V and 2 bases from J; bases unmatched to any gene: 7. Germline CDR1 and CDR2: LNHDA and SQIVND (reference sequence). The CDR3 is CASSIGRGRYTYEQYF. CDR3 DNA: TGTGCCAGTAGTATAGGTCGCGGGAGGTATACCTACGAGCAGTACTTC.

This chain uses TRBV5-1 with TRBJ1-5, with 10 bases aligning to TRBD1. The CDR3 is 14 residues long. Germline CDR1 and CDR2: SGHRS and YFSETQ. V lost 3 bases and J lost 7; bases outside the gene matches: 4. CDR3 protein: CASSSGQGRQPQHF. In DNA form, the CDR3 reads TGCGCCAGCAGCTCGGGACAGGGGCGACAGCCCCAGCATTTT. Based on the CDR3 plus reference TRBV5-1 and TRBJ1-5, the full variable domain is KAGVTQTPRYLIKTRGQQVTLSCSPISGHRSVSWYQQTPGQGLQFLFEYFSETQRNKGNFPGRFSGRQFSNSRSEMNVSTLELGDSALYLCASSSGQGRQPQHFGDGTRLSIL.

Concerning this clone: Here the CDR3 omits its conserved ending phenylalanine or tryptophan, so a read error is the likely source. The DNA is omitted, as the CDR3 cannot be located on it reliably, and the CDR3 follows TCRdb's listing. This chain's CDR3 is CASSESGGGQRM. The chain uses TRBV28 and TRBJ1-1. CDR1 is MDHEN and CDR2 is SYDVKM in the germline V gene. The CDR3 spans 12 residues, counting both ends.

The chain combines TRBV11-2 with TRBJ1-3, with TRBD1 matching over 7 bases. Germline loops: CDR1 SGHAT, CDR2 FQNNGV. Unmatched junction bases numbered 9, after V lost 5 bases and J lost 8 bases. There are 14 residues in the CDR3. CDR3: CASSRGTVSDTIYF. The CDR3 nucleotides are TGTGCCAGCAGCCGGGGGACAGTTTCGGACACCATATATTTT.

This rearrangement joins TRBV7-6 to TRBJ2-2; the D gene is possibly TRBD1 (5 bases). Germline CDR1 reads SGHVS; CDR2 reads FNYEAQ. With 1 base removed from V and 4 bases from J, the gap between germline ends came to 13 bases. The CDR3 spans 16 residues. The CDR3 protein is CASSLDTQGITGELFF. The CDR3 DNA reads TGTGCCAGCAGCTTAGATACTCAGGGTATCACCGGGGAGCTGTTTTTT.

The V and J genes are TRBV19 and TRBJ2-5; 9 nucleotides match TRBD1. Unmatched junction bases numbered 6, after V lost 3 bases and J lost 4 bases. Per the germline V gene, CDR1 is LNHDA and CDR2 is SQIVND (reference sequence). This CDR3 spans 15 amino acids. The CDR3 spells CASSILQGAGETQYF. CDR3 sequence (DNA): TGTGCCAGTAGTATCCTACAGGGGGCTGGAGAGACCCAGTACTTC.

The chain carries TRBV6-5 and TRBJ1-2, with 7 bases that match TRBD1. The trim removed 4 bases at V and 3 bases at J, leaving 5 bases unmatched. CDR3 size: 14 residues. Germline V gives CDR1 MNHEY, CDR2 SVGAGI. CDR3 DNA: TGTGCCAGCAGTTCGACAGGGAAGCACTATGGCTACACCTTC. Protein: CASSSTGKHYGYTF.

The chain carries TRBV5-6 and TRBJ1-1; 8 positions agree with TRBD1. This CDR3 spans 14 amino acids. Germline V gives CDR1 SGHDT, CDR2 YYEEEE. Trimming at V came to 0 bases and at J to 3 bases, leaving 1 base not matched to a gene. The CDR3 bases are TGTGCCAGCAGCTTGGCAGGGGGCCACACTGAAGCTTTCTTT. It specifies CASSLAGGHTEAFF.

The CDR3 reads CASRGRGGNQPQHF. The CDR3 DNA reads TGTGCCAGCAGGGGGAGGGGTGGCAATCAGCCCCAGCATTTT. The V call is TRBV27, the J call TRBJ1-5; a weak D match, TRBD1 (5 bases). The CDR3 covers 14 residues. Germline V gene lookup returns CDR1 MNHEY and CDR2 SMNVEV (reference sequence). The V end lost 6 bases, the J end lost 2 bases, and 11 bases lay between the germline ends.

The V gene is TRBV6-1, the J gene TRBJ1-1, with 7 bases that match TRBD1. Germline V lookup: CDR1 MNHNS, CDR2 SASEGT. Trimming took 3 bases from V and 2 from J; bases not matched to a gene: 15. This CDR3 has 18 residues. This chain's CDR3 is CASSDLPLRTGRNTEAFF. CDR3 DNA sequence: TGTGCCAGCAGTGATTTACCTCTGCGGACAGGTCGTAACACTGAAGCTTTCTTT.

The chain employs TRBV6-4 and TRBJ1-1; 9 bases are shared with TRBD1. This CDR3 is built from 13 residues. The ends lost 3 bases at V and 10 bases at J; junction bases unmatched: 6. From germline, CDR1 is MRHNA and CDR2 SNTAGT. CDR3 amino acids: CASSDGGQGTAFF. CDR3 nucleotides: TGTGCCAGCAGTGATGGAGGACAGGGGACAGCTTTCTTT.

CDR3 sequence (DNA): TGCAGCGTTGCCCTAGCGGGGGGGCAGTACTTC. Its translation is CSVALAGGQYF. The V gene is TRBV29-1, the J gene TRBJ2-4; TRBD2 aligns across 12 bases. The germline CDR1 and CDR2 sequences are SQVTM and ANQGSEA. Unmatched junction bases numbered 2, after V lost 4 bases and J lost 13 bases. The CDR3 runs to 11 residues.

For the CDR3, the DNA is TGTGCCAGCAGCCCCAAAGGTGGGACTAGCGGGAGGGTTTCCTACGAGCAGTACTTC. It encodes CASSPKGGTSGRVSYEQYF. The chain combines TRBV14 with TRBJ2-7, with 16 bases that match TRBD2. The CDR3 spans 19 residues. Germline CDR1 reads SGHDN; CDR2 reads FVKESK. The trim removed 4 bases at V and 1 base at J, leaving 10 bases unmatched.

The chain combines TRBV19 with TRBJ1-5; TRBD1 agrees at 8 bases. Trimming took 5 bases from V and 1 from J; bases not matched to a gene: 7. The CDR3 has 16 amino acids. Germline V gives CDR1 LNHDA, CDR2 SQIVND (reference sequence). In nucleotides, the CDR3 is TGTGCCAGTAGTGGGGACAGGAGGGTCAGCAATCAGCCCCAGCATTTT. The encoded protein is CASSGDRRVSNQPQHF.

The chain is built from TRBV7-2 and TRBJ2-1, with a tentative D call TRBD2 (6 bases). This CDR3 is 12 amino acids long. Germline CDR1 and CDR2: SGHTA and FQGNSA. Trimming left V 5 bases short and J 8 bases short, with 10 bases between. The CDR3 nucleotides are TGTGCCAGCAGCCGCTGGGGGGATGAGCAGTTCTTC. Translated, it gives CASSRWGDEQFF.

This clone has just one count. The chain links TRBV6-5 to TRBJ2-3; D is unclear. Trimming took off 7 bases at V and 5 bases at J, with 13 bases between the two ends. This CDR3 spans 13 amino acids. In germline, CDR1 is MNHEY, CDR2 SVGAGI. The CDR3 DNA is TGTGCCAGCAAGTCAGGTCTCTTAGATACGCAGTATTTT. The encoded protein is CASKSGLLDTQYF.

The V call is TRBV9, the J call TRBJ1-2; 9 bases are shared with TRBD1. There are 18 residues in the CDR3. Per the germline V gene, CDR1 is SGDLS and CDR2 is YYNGEE. J gave up 4 bases and V 3 bases, and 16 bases lay outside the gene matches. In DNA form, the CDR3 reads TGTGCCAGCAGCGCCGGCCCGGGGACAGGGTCCCTACCCTATGGCTACACCTTC. It translates to CASSAGPGTGSLPYGYTF.

V usage is TRBV5-1 and J usage is TRBJ1-4, with unresolved D. Trimming shortened V by 7 bases and J by 1 base, and 11 bases separated the two germline ends. Per the germline V gene, CDR1 is SGHRS and CDR2 is YFSETQ. CDR3 length equals 14 residues. CDR3 in DNA: TGCGCCAGCGGAGGTGGAGTAACTAATGAAAAACTGTTTTTT. Its translation is CASGGGVTNEKLFF.

CDR3 nucleotides: TGTGCCAGCAGCCCCCCCATCGTTGTGAGGGAGACCCCGAACACCGGGGAGCTGTTTTTT. The encoded protein is CASSPPIVVRETPNTGELFF. The rearrangement joins TRBV7-3 to TRBJ2-2; D perhaps matches TRBD2 (5 bases). CDR3 size: 20 residues. The V end was cut by 5 bases, the J end by 0 bases, with 25 bases between. Germline-derived CDR1 and CDR2 are SGHTA and FQGTGA.

In nucleotides, the CDR3 is TGTGCCAGCAGTGAAGCTGGGGGGTCAGATGGCTACACCTTC. Protein product: CASSEAGGSDGYTF. The chain joins TRBV6-1 to TRBJ1-2; TRBD1 might be the D (5 bases). There are 14 residues in the CDR3. Deletions cut 0 bases from V and 6 bases from J, with 11 bases between. Per germline, CDR1 MNHNS and CDR2 SASEGT.

CDR3 DNA: TGTGCCAGCAGTGAATCCCCCGCAGGGGGAGAGGGCTACACCTTC. Translating gives CASSESPAGGEGYTF. This chain joins TRBV2 and TRBJ1-2; TRBD1 agrees at 7 bases. This CDR3 comprises 15 residues. Germline V CDR1 and CDR2: SNHLY, FYNNEI. J lost 8 bases, V lost 2 bases, and 11 bases had no gene match. Filled out from reference TRBV2 and TRBJ1-2, the complete variable domain reads EPEVTQTPSHQVTQMGQEVILRCVPISNHLYFYWYRQILGQKVEFLVSFYNNEISEKSEIFDDQFSVERPDGSNFTLKIRSTKLEDSAMYFCASSESPAGGEGYTFGSGTRLTVV.